The 21 T cell receptor beta chains given below trace back to one sample, sequenced in a study of T cells in Graves' hyperthyroidism and ophthalmopathy (dated by TCRdb to between 2018 and 2021). Receptors were amplified or captured by multiplex PCR. For sequencing, an Illumina HiSeq 2000 was employed. Amplification of TCR beta CDR3 regions was carried out from RNA transcripts. The TCR CDR3 was subjected to a first round of RT-PCR using the HTBI primer set and the Qiagen OneStep RT-PCR kit. TCRdb reprocessed the public reads (quality trimming at Q25 with fastp, clone calling with MiXCR) and kept in-frame beta chains. When rows share a CDR3 protein, they turn into one entry using the most common DNA and genes. In this sample the table shows about 360,000 distinct CDR3 sequences, under 15% of which occur a single time. Of the sample, 9% to 9.5% is held by the ten largest clones. Sequencing was performed on blood. The receptors shown here come from a woman in her late teens or twenties with Graves' hyperthyroidism.

J is TRBJ1-2 and V is TRBV7-2; D might be TRBD1 (6 bases). V lost 4 bases and J 2 bases, leaving 17 bases between the germline ends. The CDR3 contains 16 residues. Per the germline V gene, CDR1 is SGHTA and CDR2 is FQGNSA. The CDR3 DNA sequence: TGTGCCAGCAGCTCCCCGGAGGGCAGGGGCAACTATGGCTACACCTTC. It is translated as CASSSPEGRGNYGYTF.

This clonotype was counted at least ten times. The chain couples TRBV20-1 to TRBJ2-5; the D gene is possibly TRBD1 (5 bases). Trimming took off 3 bases at V and 5 bases at J, with 10 bases between the two ends. The CDR3 totals 12 residues. Germline values: CDR1 DFQATT, CDR2 SNEGSKA (reference sequence). The CDR3 protein is CSASSRVETQYF. The CDR3 DNA follows: TGCAGTGCTAGTAGCAGGGTGGAGACCCAGTACTTC.

This clonotype has a handful of counts. V usage is TRBV12-3 or TRBV12-4 and J usage is TRBJ2-1, with 7 bases lining up with TRBD1. This CDR3 is built from 14 residues. Trimming took 1 base from V and 10 from J; bases not matched to a gene: 7. The CDR3 nucleotides are TGTGCCAGCAGTTTAGGGACAGGTCCCCGAGAGCAGTTCTTC. Amino acid sequence: CASSLGTGPREQFF.

This clonotype has just a few counts. The CDR3 does not close with the conserved phenylalanine or tryptophan, likely indicating a read error. CDR3 sequence (DNA): TGCAGTGCTAGTGCTTCCTCCTTTACGGGCTACAATGAGCAGTTCCTC. Its protein is CSASASSFTGYNEQFL. The rearrangement joins TRBV20-1 to TRBJ2-1; D is uncertain. The CDR3 is 16 amino acids. CDR1 and CDR2 from the germline V gene are DFQATT and SNEGSKA (reference sequence). The V gene lost 3 bases and the J gene lost 3 bases, with 18 bases spanning the gap.

The V call is TRBV7-2, the J call TRBJ2-1, with a weak D call TRBD2 (5 bases). Germline CDR1 is SGHTA and CDR2 is FQGNSA. Trimming stripped 4 bases from V and 7 bases from J, with 20 bases between. The CDR3 is made up of 16 amino acids. In nucleotides, the CDR3 is TGTGCCAGCAGCTCCTGGGTGAGCCGGAGGAGTAATGAGCAGTTCTTC. Amino acid sequence: CASSSWVSRRSNEQFF.

There are many counts of this clonotype. The chain is built from TRBV5-1 and TRBJ1-2; D is uncertain. Trimming removed 0 bases at V and 5 bases at J, with 8 bases between. This CDR3 has 13 amino acids. Germline V CDR1 and CDR2: SGHRS, YFSETQ. CDR3 bases: TGCGCCAGCAGCTTGGAGGCAGAGTATGGCTACACCTTC. As protein: CASSLEAEYGYTF. Based on the CDR3 plus reference TRBV5-1 and TRBJ1-2, the full variable domain is KAGVTQTPRYLIKTRGQQVTLSCSPISGHRSVSWYQQTPGQGLQFLFEYFSETQRNKGNFPGRFSGRQFSNSRSEMNVSTLELGDSALYLCASSLEAEYGYTFGSGTRLTVV.

At least ten counts were recorded for this clonotype. The chain has TRBV6-2 or TRBV6-3 and TRBJ2-2, with 7 positions matching TRBD2. CDR3 length equals 16 residues. The germline V gene has CDR1 MNHEY and CDR2 SVGEGT. V gave up 1 base and J gave up 0 bases; unmatched junction bases: 2. CDR3 in DNA: TGTGCCAGCAGTTACTATAGCGGGTCGAACACCGGGGAGCTGTTTTTT. The encoded protein is CASSYYSGSNTGELFF.

The sample holds a few counts of this clonotype. The chain carries TRBV12-3 or TRBV12-4 and TRBJ1-1, with 9 bases identical to TRBD1. The J segment lost 4 bases and the V segment lost 4 bases, leaving 19 bases of the junction unmatched. The CDR3 extends over 19 amino acids. CDR3 amino acids: CASSYLEVGGQGSGTEAFF. In DNA, the CDR3 is TGTGCCAGCAGTTATTTAGAGGTCGGTGGACAGGGGTCGGGCACTGAAGCTTTCTTT.

This clonotype was counted between two and nine times. J is TRBJ1-6 and V is TRBV6-1; D gene ambiguous. CDR1 is MNHNS, CDR2 SASEGT, per germline. V was cut by 3 bases and J by 4 bases, with 7 bases left in between. The CDR3 is 14 amino acids. This CDR3 reads CASSEGNYNSPLHF. The CDR3 DNA follows: TGTGCCAGCAGTGAGGGGAATTATAATTCACCCCTCCACTTT.

The table lists this clonotype with many counts. The chain recombines TRBV28 with TRBJ1-4; TRBD1 might be the D (5 bases). V was clipped by 5 bases and J by 8 bases, with 18 bases between them. Germline V CDR1 and CDR2: MDHEN, SYDVKM. The CDR3 contains 15 residues. Written as DNA, the CDR3 is TGTGCCAGCAGTCCCACCGGGCGGGGGTGGGAAAAACTGTTTTTT. Translating gives CASSPTGRGWEKLFF.

A word on this clonotype: A much more abundant neighbour one base away suggests this may be a read error. The CDR3 end shows no conserved phenylalanine or tryptophan, and so a read error is likely. The V and J genes are TRBV20-1 and TRBJ2-7, with TRBD2 as a possible D gene (5 bases). Germline V CDR1 and CDR2: DFQATT, SNEGSKA (reference sequence). V shed 5 bases and J shed 5 bases, with 16 bases lying between them. The CDR3 is 13 residues long. This chain's CDR3 is CSAARGTMNEQYL. The DNA for the CDR3 is TGCAGTGCTGCCCGGGGAACTATGAACGAGCAGTACCTC.

This clonotype was observed many times. The V call is TRBV18, the J call TRBJ1-5; D unclear. Deletions cut 6 bases from V and 3 bases from J, with 12 bases between. The CDR3 has 14 residues. Looked up from germline, CDR1 is KGHSH and CDR2 is LQKENI. The CDR3 DNA is TGTGCCAGCTCCTCGGCCAGCGACAATCAGCCCCAGCATTTT. This sequence encodes CASSSASDNQPQHF. Filled out from reference TRBV18 and TRBJ1-5, the complete variable domain reads NAGVMQNPRHLVRRRGQEARLRCSPMKGHSHVYWYRQLPEEGLKFMVYLQKENIIDESGMPKERFSAEFPKEGPSILRIQQVVRGDSAAYFCASSSASDNQPQHFGDGTRLSIL.

This clonotype was picked up one time. V usage is TRBV30 and J usage is TRBJ2-1; TRBD2 matches at 7 bases. With V trimmed by 3 bases and J by 4 bases, 9 bases remained unmatched. CDR1 and CDR2 from the germline V gene are GTSNPN and SVGIG (reference sequence). The CDR3 extends over 15 amino acids. The CDR3 sequence: CAWSEAGYSYNEQFF. Written as DNA, the CDR3 is TGTGCCTGGAGCGAAGCGGGATATTCATACAATGAGCAGTTCTTC.

The chain is built from TRBV7-9 and TRBJ2-6; 10 nucleotides line up with TRBD1. CDR1 is SEHNR, CDR2 FQNEAQ, per germline (reference sequence). V shed 6 bases, J shed 2 bases, and the junction held 7 bases outside the gene matches. The CDR3 spans 17 residues. The DNA for the CDR3 is TGTGCCAGCAGACCGGGACAGGGGATCGCTGGGGCCAACGTCCTGACTTTC. It translates to CASRPGQGIAGANVLTF.

The chain has TRBV18 and TRBJ1-3; no reliable D call. Germline V gene sequence: CDR1 KGHSH, CDR2 LQKENI. This CDR3 contains 17 residues. V lost 1 base, J lost 1 base, and 14 bases lay in between. Written as DNA, the CDR3 is TGTGCCAGCTCACCACGGAGGGTACTTCGGTCTGGAAACACCATATATTTT. Residues: CASSPRRVLRSGNTIYF.

This clonotype was detected many times. The chain combines TRBV28 with TRBJ2-7, with a weak D call TRBD1 (6 bases). The CDR3 length is 13 residues. Between the trimmed V and J ends, which lost 7 bases and 3 bases, there was a span of 13 bases. The germline CDR1 and CDR2 sequences are MDHEN and SYDVKM. CDR3 coding DNA: TGTGCCAGCACCGATACAGGGTTCTACGAGCAGTACTTC. Translating gives CASTDTGFYEQYF.

This clonotype came up many times. The chain recombines TRBV2 with TRBJ1-6, with a weak D call TRBD1 (5 bases). Germline assignment: CDR1 SNHLY and CDR2 FYNNEI. The CDR3 contains 14 residues. The V gene lost 6 bases and the J gene lost 10 bases, with 16 bases spanning the gap. CDR3 sequence: CASRRGPSGSPLHF. The CDR3 DNA reads as TGTGCCAGCAGGAGGGGTCCGTCAGGCTCACCCCTCCACTTT. The full variable domain, completed using reference TRBV2 and TRBJ1-6, is EPEVTQTPSHQVTQMGQEVILRCVPISNHLYFYWYRQILGQKVEFLVSFYNNEISEKSEIFDDQFSVERPDGSNFTLKIRSTKLEDSAMYFCASRRGPSGSPLHFGNGTRLTVT.

This clonotype was counted many times. The V gene is TRBV20-1, the J gene TRBJ2-3, with TRBD2 identical over 7 bases. The CDR3 length is 14 residues. J was trimmed by 2 bases and V by 3 bases; bases with no gene match: 5. In germline, CDR1 is DFQATT, CDR2 SNEGSKA (reference sequence). CDR3 nucleotides: TGCAGTGCTAGTGGGCGGGGGAACACAGATACGCAGTATTTT. Its translation is CSASGRGNTDTQYF.

There are many counts of this clonotype. DNA for the CDR3: TGCAGTGCTAGAGATGGGACCCCTGGGCCCCTCAATGAGCAGTTCTTC. It is translated as CSARDGTPGPLNEQFF. The rearrangement uses TRBV20-1 and TRBJ2-1; D might be TRBD1 or TRBD2, each matching 5 bases. The CDR3 extends over 16 amino acids. Germline CDR1 and CDR2: DFQATT and SNEGSKA (reference sequence). V lost 0 bases and J 6 bases, leaving 18 bases between the germline ends.

This clonotype was counted many times. In DNA form, the CDR3 reads TGTGCCAGCAGGGAATCACGGGCTGAGCAGTACTTC. Translated, it gives CASRESRAEQYF. The chain uses TRBV6-2 or TRBV6-3 and TRBJ2-7; no clear D. The CDR3 extends over 12 amino acids. Germline V CDR1 and CDR2: MNHEY, SVGEGT. V was shortened by 6 bases and J by 7 bases, with 13 bases between the two germline ends.

At least ten counts were recorded for this clonotype. The V call is TRBV7-9, the J call TRBJ2-2; D call uncertain. The CDR3 has 15 amino acids. With 1 base removed from V and 3 bases from J, the gap between germline ends came to 9 bases. Germline V gene data show CDR1 as SEHNR and CDR2 as FQNEAQ (reference sequence). CDR3 DNA sequence: TGTGCCAGCAGCTTAGGCTCAGAGGACACCGGGGAGCTGTTTTTT. It codes for CASSLGSEDTGELFF.